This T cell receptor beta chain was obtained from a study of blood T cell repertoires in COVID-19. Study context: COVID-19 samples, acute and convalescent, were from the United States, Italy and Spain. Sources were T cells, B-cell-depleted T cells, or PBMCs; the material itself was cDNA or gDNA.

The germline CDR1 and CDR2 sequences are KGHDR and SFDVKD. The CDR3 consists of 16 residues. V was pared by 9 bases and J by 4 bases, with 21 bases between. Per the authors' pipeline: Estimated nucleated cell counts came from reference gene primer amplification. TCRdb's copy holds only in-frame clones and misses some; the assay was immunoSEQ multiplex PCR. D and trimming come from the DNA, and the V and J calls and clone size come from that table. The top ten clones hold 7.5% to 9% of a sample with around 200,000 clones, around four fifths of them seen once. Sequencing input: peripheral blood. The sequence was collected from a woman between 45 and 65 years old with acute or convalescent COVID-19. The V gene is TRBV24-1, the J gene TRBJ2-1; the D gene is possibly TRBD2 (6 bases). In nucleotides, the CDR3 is TGTGCCACCCGGGGCCCAGGAGGGGCGGGGTACAATGAGCAGTTCTTC. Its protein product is CATRGPGGAGYNEQFF.